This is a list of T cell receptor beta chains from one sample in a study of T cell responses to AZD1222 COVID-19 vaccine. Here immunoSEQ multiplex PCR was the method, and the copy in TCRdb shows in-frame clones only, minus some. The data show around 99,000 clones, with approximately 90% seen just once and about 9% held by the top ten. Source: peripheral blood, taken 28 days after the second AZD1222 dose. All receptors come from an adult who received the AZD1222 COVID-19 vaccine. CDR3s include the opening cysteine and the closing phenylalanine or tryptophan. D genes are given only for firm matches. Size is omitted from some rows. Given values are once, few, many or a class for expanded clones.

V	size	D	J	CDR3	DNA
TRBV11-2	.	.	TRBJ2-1	CASSSPQGNEQFF	TGTGCCAGCAGCTCCCCGCAGGGTAATGAGCAGTTCTTC
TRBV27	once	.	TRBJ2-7	CASRVLASDEQYF	TGTGCCAGCCGAGTACTAGCCTCCGACGAGCAGTACTTC
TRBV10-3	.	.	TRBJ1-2	CAISLQGTGGYTF	TGTGCCATCAGCCTCCAGGGTACGGGCGGCTACACCTTC
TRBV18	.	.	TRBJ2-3	CASSPQQEDTQYF	TGTGCCAGCTCACCACAGCAGGAGGATACGCAGTATTTT
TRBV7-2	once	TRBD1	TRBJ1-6	CASSLAGQFANSPLHF	TGTGCCAGCAGCTTAGCGGGACAGTTTGCGAATTCACCCCTCCACTTT
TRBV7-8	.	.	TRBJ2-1	CASSLARTDNEQFF	TGTGCCAGCAGCTTAGCCCGGACAGACAATGAGCAGTTCTTC
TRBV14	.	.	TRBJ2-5	CASSHHQEVTQYF	TGTGCCAGCAGCCACCATCAGGAGGTGACCCAGTACTTC
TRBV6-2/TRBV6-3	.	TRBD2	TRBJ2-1	CASSSGLASYNEQFF	TGTGCCAGCAGTTCAGGACTAGCTTCCTACAATGAGCAGTTCTTC
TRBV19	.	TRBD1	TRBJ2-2	CASSILTGGTTNTGELFF	TGTGCCAGTAGTATCCTGACAGGGGGCACGACGAACACCGGGGAGCTGTTTTTT
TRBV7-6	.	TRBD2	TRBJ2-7	CASSFGLASYEQYF	TGTGCCAGCAGCTTTGGACTAGCCTCCTACGAGCAGTACTTC